This TCR beta chain was identified in a study of brain T cells in children with intractable seizures. Only cases whose brain tissue showed the highest T cell transcript signatures were sequenced. Patients received at least one anti-epileptic drug before surgery. This table comes from immunoSEQ multiplex PCR, and its TCRdb copy is limited to in-frame clones, with some not included. The sample contains about 20,000 clones, 94% of which appear only once. In the case of this clone: Its antigen is not known.

Study-level findings and limits: Pre- and post-surgery blood differed in depth, so pre-surgery absences may be undersampling. Viral specificity was inferred only from CDR3 similarity; HCMV serostatus was unknown.

Trimming cost V 2 bases and J 8 bases; bases outside gene matches: 6. CDR3 length: 16 amino acids. The V gene's germline CDR1 is SGHTA and CDR2 FQGTGA. The clonotype comes from a boy younger than 18 with focal cortical dysplasia and intractable seizures. The chain combines TRBV7-3 with TRBJ2-3, with 14 bases identical to TRBD2. Sample: peripheral blood, taken at surgery. Here the CDR3 DNA reads TGTGCCAGCAGCTTATCGGGACTAGCGGGAGCCGCTACGCAGTATTTT. This codes for CASSLSGLAGAATQYF.